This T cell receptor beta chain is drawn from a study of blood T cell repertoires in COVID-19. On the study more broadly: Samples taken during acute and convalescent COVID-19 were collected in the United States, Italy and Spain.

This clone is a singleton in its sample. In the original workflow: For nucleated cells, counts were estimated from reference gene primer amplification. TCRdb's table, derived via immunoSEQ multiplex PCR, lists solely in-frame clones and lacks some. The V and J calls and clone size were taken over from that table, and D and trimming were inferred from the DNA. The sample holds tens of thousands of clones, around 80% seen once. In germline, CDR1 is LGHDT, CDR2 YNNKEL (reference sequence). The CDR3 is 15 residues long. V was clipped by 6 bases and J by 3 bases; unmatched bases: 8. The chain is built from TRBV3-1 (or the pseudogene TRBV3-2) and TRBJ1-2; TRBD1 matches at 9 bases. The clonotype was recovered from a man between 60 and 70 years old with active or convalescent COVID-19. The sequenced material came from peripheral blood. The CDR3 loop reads CASRRTGDFYYGYTF. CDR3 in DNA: TGTGCCAGCAGACGGACAGGGGATTTCTACTATGGCTACACCTTC.